This entry is about one T cell receptor (beta chain). No antigen is known for it. The PCR had 60 Vbeta and 13 Jbeta primers. The data were produced by immunoSEQ multiplex PCR, yet TCRdb's version contains in-frame clones alone and is incomplete. Here the sample spans roughly 99,000 clones, 65% to 80% being singletons. This sample is part of a study of cytomegalovirus exposure and HLA in healthy donors. CDR3 size: 19 residues. Germline CDR1 and CDR2: SGHDN and FVKESK. Unmatched junction bases numbered 12, after V lost 5 bases and J lost 0 bases. Overall study results and limits: Later, an analysis showed that TCR beta chains associated with HLA were more clonally expanded than others that were equally common. What was likely a sequencing artifact was a cluster of highly shared sequence variants. Presence/absence results assume similar sequencing depth per donor, which may not hold.

The sequence derives from a man between 60 and 70 years old in good health and CMV-seropositive. Sequenced material: PBMCs. The chain combines TRBV14 with TRBJ2-1; 11 bases map to TRBD2. The CDR3 region has the DNA TGTGCCAGCAGCAAGATAAAAGGACTAGCGGGCAGCTCCTACAATGAGCAGTTCTTC. Its protein is CASSKIKGLAGSSYNEQFF.